A single sample is the source of the 20 T cell receptor beta chains below, sequenced in a study of control samples from healthy donors and cancer patients. Assay: immunoSEQ multiplex PCR; the TCRdb copy retains only in-frame clones and omits some. The table records 150,000 to 200,000 clones, over 85% of them present only once. What was sequenced was blood. Receptor source: a man aged 25 to 45 in good health.

The V and J genes are TRBV6-2 or TRBV6-3 and TRBJ1-6; D gene ambiguous. The CDR3 has 12 residues. CDR1 is MNHEY and CDR2 is SVGEGT in the germline V gene. The V end was cut by 0 bases, the J end by 9 bases, with 3 bases between. The CDR3 here is CASSYSLSPLHF. In DNA form, the CDR3 reads TGTGCCAGCAGTTACTCGCTTTCACCCCTCCACTTT.

This clone was recorded a few times. V gene TRBV10-1 combines with J gene TRBJ1-1, with a possible D match to TRBD1 (5 bases). CDR3 length: 13 amino acids. Per the germline V gene, CDR1 is WNHNN and CDR2 is SYGVQD (reference sequence). V was cut by 0 bases and J by 9 bases, with 11 bases left in between. CDR3 DNA: TGCGCCAGCAGTGAGTCGCAGGGCCGCAAAGCTTTCTTT. Protein sequence: CASSESQGRKAFF.

The genes are TRBV7-2 and TRBJ2-5; the match to TRBD1 covers 9 bases. The CDR3 is 15 residues long. With 5 bases clipped from V and 5 bases from J, the junction kept 9 bases outside the gene matches. CDR1 is SGHTA and CDR2 is FQGNSA in the germline V gene. CDR3 region: CASSPGQGRGETQYF. DNA for the CDR3: TGTGCCAGCAGCCCCGGACAGGGGAGGGGGGAGACCCAGTACTTC.

CDR3 loop: CAWSDQGEKLFF. In DNA form, the CDR3 reads TGTGCCTGGAGCGATCAGGGGGAAAAACTGTTTTTT. The genes are TRBV30 and TRBJ1-4; D perhaps matches TRBD1 (6 bases). Germline loops: CDR1 GTSNPN, CDR2 SVGIG (reference sequence). The V end was cut by 3 bases, the J end by 8 bases, with 10 bases between. This CDR3 is 12 amino acids long. The variable domain in full, completed from reference TRBV30 and TRBJ1-4, reads SQTIHQWPATLVQPVGSPLSLECTVEGTSNPNLYWYRQAAGRGLQLLFYSVGIGQISSEVPQNLSASRPQDRQFILSSKKLLLSDSGFYLCAWSDQGEKLFFGSGTQLSVL.

This clone was found once. This chain uses TRBV27 with TRBJ1-5; D may be TRBD1 (5 bases). The CDR3 has 13 amino acids. V was trimmed by 6 bases and J by 7 bases, leaving 13 bases between them. Germline V gene sequence: CDR1 MNHEY, CDR2 SMNVEV (reference sequence). Here the CDR3 DNA reads TGTGCCAGCAGAGGGGCCACGAGACAGCCCCAGCATTTT. Its protein is CASRGATRQPQHF.

This clone is a singleton in its sample. The chain combines TRBV19 with TRBJ2-5, with 14 bases that match TRBD2. The junction had 2 bases not matched to a gene; V was cut back by 4 bases and J by 4 bases. Germline assignment: CDR1 LNHDA and CDR2 SQIVND (reference sequence). The CDR3 runs to 15 residues. DNA for the CDR3: TGTGCCAGTAGTAGAGGGACTAGCGGGGGAGAGACCCAGTACTTC. As protein: CASSRGTSGGETQYF.

V and J are TRBV10-3 and TRBJ1-6, with D unclear. This CDR3 comprises 14 residues. CDR1 and CDR2 (germline): ENHRY, SYGVKD. V was shortened by 2 bases and J by 10 bases, with 12 bases between the two germline ends. The chain's CDR3 is CAISEGSLGSPLHF. The DNA of the CDR3 is TGTGCCATCAGTGAGGGCTCCTTAGGCTCACCCCTCCACTTT.

The CDR3 DNA is TGTGCCATCACCGCGGGGTACGAGCAGTACTTC. Encoded protein: CAITAGYEQYF. This chain links TRBV10-3 with TRBJ2-7; a weak D match, TRBD2 (6 bases). Germline lookup yields CDR1 ENHRY and CDR2 SYGVKD. Trimming removed 7 bases from V and 4 bases from J, with 8 bases in between. The CDR3 runs 11 residues.

CDR3 bases: TGTGCCAGCAGTTTATTATGGGAAGCCAAAAACATTCAGTACTTC. This codes for CASSLLWEAKNIQYF. The V call is TRBV27, the J call TRBJ2-4; no definite D call. CDR1 and CDR2 from the germline V gene are MNHEY and SMNVEV (reference sequence). The CDR3 contains 15 residues. V lost 1 base, J lost 0 bases, and 7 bases lay in between.

The rearrangement uses TRBV9 and TRBJ2-4; a weak D match, TRBD1 (5 bases). The V and J ends lost 0 bases and 2 bases respectively, with 9 bases between them. Germline V gives CDR1 SGDLS, CDR2 YYNGEE. The CDR3 totals 15 residues. CDR3 sequence: CASSVGWGSKNIQYF. The CDR3 DNA reads as TGTGCCAGCAGCGTAGGGTGGGGCTCCAAAAACATTCAGTACTTC. The entire variable domain, with the rest obtained from reference TRBV9 and TRBJ2-4, is as follows: DSGVTQTPKHLITATGQRVTLRCSPRSGDLSVYWYQQSLDQGLQFLIQYYNGEERAKGNILERFSAQQFPDLHSELNLSSLELGDSALYFCASSVGWGSKNIQYFGAGTRLSVL.

This chain uses TRBV6-1 with TRBJ2-3, with 9 bases identical to TRBD2. The length of the CDR3 is 15 residues. Germline V gene sequence: CDR1 MNHNS, CDR2 SASEGT. V dropped 3 bases and J dropped 7; count of bases not matched to a gene: 8. CDR3 coding DNA: TGTGCCAGCAGTGATTTCCTAGCGGGGTGGAATACGCAGTATTTT. Translating it yields CASSDFLAGWNTQYF.

The rearrangement uses TRBV2 and TRBJ2-7; D is ambiguous. Deletions cut 2 bases from V and 7 bases from J, with 12 bases between. Germline V gene sequence: CDR1 SNHLY, CDR2 FYNNEI. The CDR3 covers 13 residues. The DNA for the CDR3 is TGTGCCAGCAGTGAACCCCCTGAGCTGGAGCAGTACTTC. Protein product: CASSEPPELEQYF. Complete variable domain (other parts from reference TRBV2 and TRBJ2-7): EPEVTQTPSHQVTQMGQEVILRCVPISNHLYFYWYRQILGQKVEFLVSFYNNEISEKSEIFDDQFSVERPDGSNFTLKIRSTKLEDSAMYFCASSEPPELEQYFGPGTRLTVT.

V usage is TRBV5-5 and J usage is TRBJ1-5; D is ambiguous. Germline V gene data show CDR1 as SGHKS and CDR2 as YYEKEE (reference sequence). V shed 4 bases and J shed 3 bases, with 11 bases lying between them. The CDR3 covers 14 residues. CDR3 DNA sequence: TGTGCCAGCAGCCTTGACGCGCCCAATCAGCCCCAGCATTTT. It specifies CASSLDAPNQPQHF.

The chain uses TRBV14 and TRBJ2-5; weak D call: TRBD2 (5 bases). Trimming stripped 0 bases from V and 10 bases from J, with 24 bases between. There are 17 residues in the CDR3. CDR1 and CDR2 (germline): SGHDN, FVKESK. CDR3 sequence (DNA): TGTGCCAGCAGCCAAGAAGGAAGAGGAGGAAGGACCGGTGACCAGTACTTC. Protein product: CASSQEGRGGRTGDQYF.

The chain recombines TRBV3-1 (or the pseudogene TRBV3-2) with TRBJ2-5; D uncertain. The CDR3 runs to 13 residues. Between the trimmed V and J ends, which lost 1 base and 7 bases, there was a span of 10 bases. Germline CDR1 is LGHDT and CDR2 is YNNKEL (reference sequence). CDR3 sequence: CASSQGVIGTQYF. The DNA for the CDR3 is TGTGCCAGCAGCCAAGGAGTTATCGGGACCCAGTACTTC.

The chain has TRBV15 and TRBJ2-1, with 8 bases fitting TRBD2. The CDR3 loop spans 15 amino acids. After removal of 2 bases from V and 8 bases from J, the junction contained 8 bases not matched to a gene. Germline CDR1 LNHNV, CDR2 YYDKDF (reference sequence). The CDR3 here is CATSRPGGAVYEQFF. The CDR3 bases are TGTGCCACCAGCAGACCCGGGGGGGCCGTCTATGAGCAGTTCTTC.

The rearrangement joins TRBV2 to TRBJ2-2; tentative D call: TRBD2 (6 bases). Germline V gene data show CDR1 as SNHLY and CDR2 as FYNNEI. The CDR3 is made up of 15 amino acids. Trimming left V 3 bases short and J 4 bases short, with 12 bases between. Written as DNA, the CDR3 is TGTGCCAGCAGTGATTACGGGAGTCTCACCGGGGAGCTGTTTTTT. This codes for CASSDYGSLTGELFF. Together with reference TRBV2 and TRBJ2-2, the CDR3 gives the full variable domain: EPEVTQTPSHQVTQMGQEVILRCVPISNHLYFYWYRQILGQKVEFLVSFYNNEISEKSEIFDDQFSVERPDGSNFTLKIRSTKLEDSAMYFCASSDYGSLTGELFFGEGSRLTVL.

The V call is TRBV29-1, the J call TRBJ2-5, with D perhaps matching TRBD2 (5 bases). In germline, CDR1 is SQVTM, CDR2 ANQGSEA. The CDR3 runs to 12 residues. The V gene lost 3 bases and the J gene lost 4 bases, with 9 bases spanning the gap. CDR3 residues: CSVEVGAETQYF. The CDR3 nucleotides read TGCAGCGTTGAGGTGGGAGCAGAGACCCAGTACTTC. Complete variable domain (other parts from reference TRBV29-1 and TRBJ2-5): SAVISQKPSRDICQRGTSLTIQCQVDSQVTMMFWYRQQPGQSLTLIATANQGSEATYESGFVIDKFPISRPNLTFSTLTVSNMSPEDSSIYLCSVEVGAETQYFGPGTRLLVL.

This sequence joins TRBV24-1 and TRBJ1-1; 10 bases align to TRBD1. The CDR3 is made up of 18 amino acids. In germline, CDR1 is KGHDR, CDR2 SFDVKD. Unmatched junction bases numbered 8, after V lost 2 bases and J lost 0 bases. CDR3 nucleotide sequence: TGTGCCACCAGTGATTCCCCGGACAGGGGGATCATGAACACTGAAGCTTTCTTT. Translated: CATSDSPDRGIMNTEAFF.

The genes are TRBV2 and TRBJ2-3; D not certain. CDR1 and CDR2 from the germline V gene are SNHLY and FYNNEI. CDR3 length: 14 residues. Trimming left V 1 base short and J 4 bases short, with 9 bases between. For the CDR3, the DNA is TGTGCCAGCAGTGAAGGCGACCCCGCAGATACGCAGTATTTT. Its translation is CASSEGDPADTQYF.